This record looks at one T cell receptor beta chain sequence and its context. The entry originates in a study of blood T cell repertoires in COVID-19. Clones were sequenced by immunoSEQ multiplex PCR, and TCRdb holds only the in-frame ones, with some missing. Of about 110,000 clones detected, about three quarters appear once; the ten largest clones hold around 1.7%. The CDR3 extends over 13 amino acids. The V and J ends lost 6 bases and 8 bases respectively, with 16 bases between them. Germline lookup yields CDR1 MNHEY and CDR2 SVGAGI. V gene TRBV6-5 combines with J gene TRBJ1-2; D is perhaps TRBD1 (5 bases). The sequenced sample consisted of peripheral blood. The receptor's source is a woman between 40 and 55 years old with acute or convalescent COVID-19. DNA of the CDR3: TGTGCCAGCAGCCACGGGGGGGGTAAGGGCTACACCTTC. Translation: CASSHGGGKGYTF.